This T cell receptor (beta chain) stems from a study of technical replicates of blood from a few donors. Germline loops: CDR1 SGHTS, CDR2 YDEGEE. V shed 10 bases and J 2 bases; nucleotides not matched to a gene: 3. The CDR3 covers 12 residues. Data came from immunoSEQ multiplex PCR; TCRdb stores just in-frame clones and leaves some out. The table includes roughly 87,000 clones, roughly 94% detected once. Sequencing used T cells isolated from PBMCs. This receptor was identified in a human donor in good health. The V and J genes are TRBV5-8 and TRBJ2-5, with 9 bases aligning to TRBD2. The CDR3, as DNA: TGTGCCCAAACTAGCGGGCAAGAGACCCAGTACTTC. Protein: CAQTSGQETQYF.